This T cell receptor (beta chain) was sequenced for a study of T-cell memory formation after mild COVID-19. General study points: A subset of responding clones appeared in pre-infection memory, suggesting cross-reactive memory joined. Clones which contracted sat mainly in CM and EM if CD4+, and in EMRA if CD8+.

Concerning this clonotype: Its target is not known.

Trimming left V 3 bases short and J 2 bases short, with 13 bases between. The CDR3 is 15 residues long. The V gene's germline CDR1 is LGHDT and CDR2 YNNKEL (reference sequence). TCRdb re-analysed the 5' RACE reads in MiXCR, keeping a single row per CDR3 protein. The top ten hold roughly 22% of the sample, which has just over 350,000 distinct CDR3 sequences, around an eighth seen once. The rearrangement joins TRBV3-1 to TRBJ1-2; D is uncertain. The material sequenced was PBMCs or a T cell subset sorted from them (not recorded which). The receptor was isolated from a man aged 18 to 29 who had mild COVID-19 (a few samples of this study predate the infection). Cell type and time point are not known. As DNA, the CDR3 is TGTGCCAGCAGCCATCACGGGTTGGCAAACTATGGCTACACCTTC. It codes for CASSHHGLANYGYTF.